This record looks at one TCR beta chain sequence and its context. The antigen it binds to is not known. Base qualities are not recorded, but no much larger clone differs from it by a single base. Receptors were amplified or captured by 5' RACE. Sequenced on an Illumina HiSeq 2500. A second about 7 to 11 cycle PCR used a sample-barcoded 5' primer and a J-beta primer mix. A unique molecular identifier was introduced onto each TCR beta cDNA molecule by a template-switch 5' adaptor carrying 12 random nucleotides. Each sample yielded at least 2.5 million CDR3-containing paired-end reads. First-strand cDNA synthesis was performed from all RNA using the Mint cDNA synthesis kit, with priming by a TRBC-specific oligonucleotide. After uracil-DNA glycosylase treatment, a first 18-cycle PCR used universal primers M1SS and BC2_uni_R on all cDNA. The study's processing was this. Normalization of each sample was performed by random selection of 1 million high-quality reads, each carrying a distinct molecular identifier. Instead of being binned into consensus sequences, reads with shared molecular identifiers were discarded. MiTCR, set to a Q25 quality threshold and the strictest error-elimination algorithm, was used for CDR3 identification, clonotype clustering and error correction. Lower-bound total TCR beta diversity was estimated with a nonparametric unseen species model using Euler transformation. TCRdb reanalyzed the raw reads on its own, using fastp at Q25 for trimming and MiXCR for clone calling, and kept in-frame beta chains. Duplicate CDR3 protein sequences are folded into a single record with the most common DNA and genes. These V and J calls derive from TCRdb rather than the authors' analysis. The sample records roughly 2 million distinct CDR3 sequences, 40% to 55% of which are singletons. Of the sample, approximately 2.1% falls within the top ten clones.

The data were taken from a study of blood T cells in healthy people across ages (dated by TCRdb to the mid-2010s). Looking at the study overall: In model experiments, template switching captured about one uniquely barcoded TCR beta cDNA molecule for every two T cells. To track age-related changes in TCR beta repertoire diversity, the study relied on deep sequencing normalized with unique cDNA molecular identifiers. The donors were split into four age groups: young (average 16 years), middle-aged (about 40), aged (more than 60) and long-lived (about 82). To avoid experimental bias, donors of different ages were spread randomly across the sequencing lanes. Using the same blood draw, the study looked at two additional independent replicas of 1 million unique cDNA reads for two donors, one aged 18 to 29 and the other aged 80 or older. What the authors observed across the whole study: As age increased, observed TCR beta diversity per million T cells dropped in a roughly linear way, and a significant reduction was already evident by age about 40. The CMV infection status of donors was not known, potentially confounding age-related changes in expanded clonotypes. Because profiling used bulk unsorted PBMCs, naive and antigen-experienced compartments could not be compared conclusively. Total diversity estimates from one million sequenced T cells were considered lower bounds and underestimates. Compared with the aged group, the long-lived group had more naive CD4+ T cells, fewer expanded clones and increased TCR diversity, a pattern suggesting age selection. Observed TCR beta diversity correlated strongly with the percentage of naive T cells measured by flow cytometry.

The germline V and J ends show losses of 3 bases and 5 bases respectively, and no gene match explains 8 bases of the junction. As encoded in the germline V gene, CDR1 is SGHTA while CDR2 is FQGNSA. From cysteine to phenylalanine, the CDR3 is 15 amino acids long. CDR3 DNA is the only sequence kept; it has 45 bases, read in frame from the first base. Donors were approximately 42 systemically healthy Caucasian individuals from Russia aged roughly 6 to 100 years. Each donor gave ten milliliters of peripheral blood, drawn into EDTA-treated Vacutainer tubes. Ficoll-Paque density-gradient centrifugation was used to isolate PBMCs, with at least 6.5 million per sample. Total RNA was extracted from PBMCs with Trizol reagent, with at least 5 micrograms obtained per sample. Naive CD45RAhigh/CD27high T cell percentages were measured by flow cytometry on a PBMC aliquot from every donor.

Sequencing input: blood. The receptor was derived from a woman aged 40-49 years in good health. The receptor chain draws on TRBV7-2 and TRBJ2-5, and 8 junction bases match TRBD2. The CDR3 corresponds to CASSLRTSRSETQYF. At the DNA level, the sequence is TGTGCCAGCAGCTTGCGGACTAGCCGATCGGAGACCCAGTACTTC.